This passage covers 23 T cell receptor beta chains from one sample sequenced in a study of blood T cell repertoires in COVID-19. Using immunoSEQ multiplex PCR, the repertoire was profiled, and TCRdb retains in-frame clones only, with some absent. The profile shows around 260,000 clones, roughly 86% of them singletons. The sequencing input was peripheral blood. The receptors originated from a young man with active or convalescent COVID-19.

The V call is TRBV7-9, the J call TRBJ2-6, with 9 bases that match TRBD2. V shed 3 bases, J shed 2 bases, and the junction held 2 bases outside the gene matches. The CDR3 is 16 amino acids. The germline V gene has CDR1 SEHNR and CDR2 FQNEAQ (reference sequence). The CDR3 DNA reads TGTGCCAGCAGCTTCGGCGGGAGGGCTGGGGCCAACGTCCTGACTTTC. Translating gives CASSFGGRAGANVLTF.

The chain employs TRBV3-1 (or the pseudogene TRBV3-2) and TRBJ1-1; 7 bases agree with TRBD1. This CDR3 is built from 15 residues. V lost 7 bases, J lost 4 bases, and 12 bases stayed unmatched. Per the germline V gene, CDR1 is LGHDT and CDR2 is YNNKEL (reference sequence). The CDR3 DNA follows: TGTGCCAGCATCACAACAGGGGCGGGTGGCACTGAAGCTTTCTTT. Translation: CASITTGAGGTEAFF.

V gene TRBV5-4 combines with J gene TRBJ2-5, with D possibly TRBD2 on 5 matching bases. CDR3 length equals 13 residues. The V gene lost 4 bases and the J gene lost 5 bases, with 12 bases spanning the gap. CDR1 SGHNT and CDR2 YYREEE come from the germline V gene (reference sequence). The CDR3 nucleotides are TGTGCCAGCAGCGTGAGGGTAGAGGAGACCCAGTACTTC. It is translated as CASSVRVEETQYF. The variable domain in full, with the rest retrieved from reference TRBV5-4 and TRBJ2-5, is ETGVTQSPTHLIKTRGQQVTLRCSSQSGHNTVSWYQQALGQGPQFIFQYYREEENGRGNFPPRFSGLQFPNYSSELNVNALELDDSALYLCASSVRVEETQYFGPGTRLLVL.

The chain carries TRBV6-2 or TRBV6-3 and TRBJ1-2; TRBD1 might be the D (6 bases). Between the trimmed V and J ends, which lost 5 bases and 8 bases, there was a span of 12 bases. The CDR3 is made up of 12 amino acids. Germline CDR1 is MNHEY and CDR2 is SVGEGT. In DNA, the CDR3 is TGTGCCAGCAGTCGGACAGACTGGGGCTACACCTTC. Protein product: CASSRTDWGYTF.

The V gene is TRBV18, the J gene TRBJ2-7; 8 nucleotides align to TRBD1. This CDR3 has 13 residues. Germline lookup yields CDR1 KGHSH and CDR2 LQKENI. After removal of 5 bases from V and 5 bases from J, the junction contained 5 bases not matched to a gene. The CDR3 sequence: CASSADRDNEQYF. In nucleotides, the CDR3 is TGTGCCAGCTCAGCGGACAGGGACAACGAGCAGTACTTC.

The chain joins TRBV11-2 to TRBJ2-1, with D possibly TRBD2 on 6 matching bases. CDR1 is SGHAT and CDR2 is FQNNGV in the germline V gene. The CDR3 extends over 17 amino acids. V lost 0 bases, J lost 0 bases, and 12 bases lay in between. The chain's CDR3 is CASSLERLASSYNEQFF. CDR3 DNA sequence: TGTGCCAGCAGCTTAGAACGGCTAGCGAGCTCCTACAATGAGCAGTTCTTC.

The sample holds a few counts of this clone. The gene calls are TRBV19 and TRBJ2-3; 9 bases agree with TRBD2. Germline trimming cut 2 bases from V and 1 base from J; bases unmatched to any gene: 4. This CDR3 comprises 16 residues. The germline V gene has CDR1 LNHDA and CDR2 SQIVND (reference sequence). For the CDR3, the DNA is TGTGCCAGTAGTATATTCGGCGGGGGGGGCACAGATACGCAGTATTTT. Residues: CASSIFGGGGTDTQYF.

As to this clone: The identical CDR3 is also encoded by other nucleotide sequences in the sample. The chain uses TRBV28 and TRBJ1-5; D ambiguous. The CDR3 spans 13 residues. The V gene lost 3 bases and the J gene lost 0 bases, with 3 bases spanning the gap. Germline lookup yields CDR1 MDHEN and CDR2 SYDVKM. The CDR3 nucleotides read TGTGCCAGCAGTTTCGGTAGCAATCAGCCCCAGCATTTT. Encoded protein: CASSFGSNQPQHF.

V and J are TRBV2 and TRBJ2-2; TRBD1 is a possible D gene (5 bases). Looked up from germline, CDR1 is SNHLY and CDR2 is FYNNEI. The CDR3 loop spans 11 amino acids. V lost 10 bases and J 6 bases, leaving 9 bases between the germline ends. The CDR3 sequence is CATQDSGELFF. CDR3 nucleotides: TGTGCCACACAGGATTCCGGGGAGCTGTTTTTT.

The chain joins TRBV7-3 to TRBJ2-2; 8 nucleotides align to TRBD2. Trimming cost V 2 bases and J 7 bases; bases outside gene matches: 9. Germline V lookup: CDR1 SGHTA, CDR2 FQGTGA. The CDR3 has 16 residues. CDR3 protein: CASSLGVAGTNGELFF. In DNA form, the CDR3 reads TGTGCCAGCAGCTTAGGGGTAGCGGGAACGAACGGGGAGCTGTTTTTT.

The chain joins TRBV12-3 or TRBV12-4 to TRBJ1-5; D perhaps matches TRBD1 (5 bases). Trimming cost V 8 bases and J 6 bases, with 14 bases left between them. The CDR3 has 13 residues. The CDR3 region is CASGGRRAQPQHF. CDR3 nucleotides: TGTGCCAGCGGGGGGAGGAGGGCTCAGCCCCAGCATTTT.

The chain couples TRBV28 to TRBJ2-2, with 9 positions matching TRBD2. Germline CDR1 MDHEN, CDR2 SYDVKM. V trimming: 1 base; J trimming: 5 bases; junction bases outside the gene matches: 8. This CDR3 is 17 amino acids long. DNA for the CDR3: TGTGCCAGCAGTTTATATGGCGGGGGGGCACGGACCGGGGAGCTGTTTTTT. Translated: CASSLYGGGARTGELFF.

Here the CDR3 reads CASSPGGSDYGYTF. CDR3 coding DNA: TGCGCCAGCAGCCCAGGGGGAAGCGACTATGGCTACACCTTC. The V and J genes are TRBV5-1 and TRBJ1-2; 7 bases are a match to TRBD1. CDR1 SGHRS and CDR2 YFSETQ come from the germline V gene. The CDR3 length is 14 residues. The trim removed 4 bases at V and 3 bases at J, leaving 6 bases unmatched.

The rearrangement links TRBV6-1 to TRBJ2-3; unclear D gene. The CDR3 has 14 residues. Trimming cost V 0 bases and J 3 bases, with 7 bases left between them. Germline V gene data show CDR1 as MNHNS and CDR2 as SASEGT. CDR3 nucleotides: TGTGCCAGCAGTGAAGCGCCGCTAACAGATACGCAGTATTTT. This translates into CASSEAPLTDTQYF.

This chain joins TRBV6-5 and TRBJ2-7; D gene unclear. The CDR3 is 11 amino acids. V was cut by 6 bases and J by 5 bases, with 8 bases left in between. Germline V gives CDR1 MNHEY, CDR2 SVGAGI. The CDR3 DNA reads TGTGCCAGCAGCTTCTCGGACGAGCAGTACTTC. This gives the protein CASSFSDEQYF.

This rearrangement joins TRBV30 to TRBJ1-2; TRBD1 might be the D (6 bases). The CDR3 is 15 residues long. Trimming removed 1 base from V and 7 bases from J, with 19 bases in between. Germline V gene lookup returns CDR1 GTSNPN and CDR2 SVGIG (reference sequence). CDR3 DNA: TGTGCCTGGAGTGACCGGTTAGGGGGTATCGGTGGCTACACCTTC. This gives the protein CAWSDRLGGIGGYTF. The full variable domain, with the rest looked up from reference TRBV30 and TRBJ1-2, is SQTIHQWPATLVQPVGSPLSLECTVEGTSNPNLYWYRQAAGRGLQLLFYSVGIGQISSEVPQNLSASRPQDRQFILSSKKLLLSDSGFYLCAWSDRLGGIGGYTFGSGTRLTVV.

The V call is TRBV7-2, the J call TRBJ2-3; D is unresolved. Germline CDR1 SGHTA, CDR2 FQGNSA. There are 14 residues in the CDR3. V lost 7 bases and J lost 2, with 13 bases in between. The CDR3 DNA sequence: TGTGCCAGCACCCCCTCGCGGTACACAGATACGCAGTATTTT. It encodes CASTPSRYTDTQYF.

The rearrangement uses TRBV11-2 and TRBJ2-3, with TRBD2 matching 8 bases. The germline CDR1 and CDR2 sequences are SGHAT and FQNNGV. The CDR3 runs 16 residues. V lost 3 bases and J lost 4; bases outside the gene matches: 9. The CDR3 DNA reads as TGTGCCAGCAGCTTCAGAGCGGGAGCGGGACCAGATACGCAGTATTTT. Protein product: CASSFRAGAGPDTQYF.

This clone was detected only once. The chain uses TRBV7-9 and TRBJ2-6; 8 bases align to TRBD1. The CDR3 contains 18 residues. Trimming at V came to 2 bases and at J to 0 bases, leaving 6 bases not matched to a gene. Germline V gives CDR1 SEHNR, CDR2 FQNEAQ (reference sequence). DNA for the CDR3: TGTGCCAGCAGCTTAACGGACAGGGTGGGCTCTGGGGCCAACGTCCTGACTTTC. It is translated as CASSLTDRVGSGANVLTF.

The chain couples TRBV15 to TRBJ2-5, with TRBD1 matching over 8 bases. Unmatched junction bases numbered 4, after V lost 3 bases and J lost 7 bases. The length of the CDR3 is 13 residues. Germline assignment: CDR1 LNHNV and CDR2 YYDKDF (reference sequence). Written as DNA, the CDR3 is TGTGCCACCAGCAGGACAGGGGAGGTGACCCAGTACTTC. Protein sequence: CATSRTGEVTQYF. Drawing the rest from reference TRBV15 and TRBJ2-5, the complete variable domain is DAMVIQNPRYQVTQFGKPVTLSCSQTLNHNVMYWYQQKSSQAPKLLFHYYDKDFNNEADTPDNFQSRRPNTSFCFLDIRSPGLGDTAMYLCATSRTGEVTQYFGPGTRLLVL.

This sequence joins TRBV4-1 and TRBJ2-7; TRBD1 matches at 7 bases. The trim removed 4 bases at V and 4 bases at J, leaving 16 bases unmatched. The CDR3 spans 17 residues. CDR1 and CDR2 (germline): MGHRA, YSYEKL. This CDR3 reads CASSRGIRGQSGYEQYF. The CDR3 nucleotides read TGCGCCAGCAGCCGGGGTATCCGGGGACAGAGCGGATACGAGCAGTACTTC.

V and J are TRBV30 and TRBJ2-1; TRBD2 might be the D (6 bases). The CDR3 extends over 12 amino acids. Trimming took 2 bases from V and 5 from J, leaving 7 bases between them. Germline V gene data show CDR1 as GTSNPN and CDR2 as SVGIG (reference sequence). For the CDR3, the DNA is TGTGCCTGGAGTCCGGGAGACAATGAGCAGTTCTTC. Translating gives CAWSPGDNEQFF.

The chain carries TRBV27 and TRBJ2-7; TRBD1 is a possible D gene (6 bases). The CDR3 covers 15 residues. Germline loops: CDR1 MNHEY, CDR2 SMNVEV (reference sequence). V was cut by 6 bases and J by 3 bases, with 18 bases left in between. CDR3 loop: CASRIFGGGNYEQYF. CDR3 coding DNA: TGTGCCAGCAGAATTTTTGGTGGGGGCAACTACGAGCAGTACTTC.